This entry lists 17 T cell receptor beta chains sequenced from one sample in a study of T cell responses to AZD1222 COVID-19 vaccine. Sequencing used immunoSEQ multiplex PCR; TCRdb keeps in-frame clones, though not all of them. The profile shows some 200,000 clones, 85% to 90% of them singletons. Material: peripheral blood, obtained on day 0 of AZD1222 vaccination. The receptor set was obtained from an adult in good health.

This clone was seen a few times. The chain carries TRBV9 and TRBJ2-3; D not certain. Trimming removed 3 bases from V and 0 bases from J, with 14 bases in between. Germline loops: CDR1 SGDLS, CDR2 YYNGEE. The CDR3 sequence is 16 residues long. The CDR3 coding sequence is TGTGCCAGCAGCGATCCCGGGCTCTCTAGCACAGATACGCAGTATTTT. Encoded protein: CASSDPGLSSTDTQYF.

The chain couples TRBV5-5 to TRBJ2-7; tentative D call: TRBD1 (6 bases). The length of the CDR3 is 15 residues. Germline V lookup: CDR1 SGHKS, CDR2 YYEKEE (reference sequence). V was trimmed by 4 bases and J by 0 bases, leaving 14 bases between them. The CDR3 sequence: CASSLGQWSSYEQYF. As DNA, the CDR3 is TGTGCCAGCAGCCTCGGACAGTGGAGCTCCTACGAGCAGTACTTC.

This chain uses TRBV28 with TRBJ1-4; the D gene is possibly TRBD1 (6 bases). Trimming removed 6 bases from V and 5 bases from J, with 13 bases in between. Germline CDR1 reads MDHEN; CDR2 reads SYDVKM. The CDR3 has 14 amino acids. The CDR3 DNA reads as TGTGCCAGCAGGTTTCCAGGGGCGAATGAAAAACTGTTTTTT. It encodes CASRFPGANEKLFF.

The chain combines TRBV10-2 with TRBJ2-3, with a weak D call TRBD1 (6 bases). Germline V CDR1 and CDR2: WSHSY, SAAADI. V gave up 7 bases and J gave up 4 bases, with 18 bases separating them. This CDR3 is 15 amino acids long. As DNA, the CDR3 is TGCGCCAGCAAAGAACAGGGTGTATCATCAGATACGCAGTATTTT. Amino acids: CASKEQGVSSDTQYF.

The rearrangement links TRBV24-1 to TRBJ1-5; D possibly corresponds to TRBD1 (5 bases). This CDR3 is 16 amino acids long. V was trimmed by 3 bases and J by 2 bases, leaving 13 bases between them. The germline V gene encodes CDR1 KGHDR and CDR2 SFDVKD. The CDR3 region has the DNA TGTGCCACCAGTGATCCTACAGCGGGGGGCAATCAGCCCCAGCATTTT. This sequence encodes CATSDPTAGGNQPQHF.

The gene calls are TRBV7-3 and TRBJ2-1; D uncertain. CDR1 and CDR2 from the germline V gene are SGHTA and FQGTGA. V lost 8 bases to trimming and J lost 0 bases, with 14 bases between them. CDR3 length: 15 residues. The CDR3 DNA is TGTGCCAGCGGATCTGGCGGCAACTCCTACAATGAGCAGTTCTTC. Amino acid sequence: CASGSGGNSYNEQFF.

V and J are TRBV11-2 and TRBJ2-7; TRBD2 matches at 8 bases. The CDR3 spans 14 residues. Germline CDR1 and CDR2: SGHAT and FQNNGV. After removal of 4 bases from V and 0 bases from J, the junction contained 2 bases not matched to a gene. The CDR3 sequence: CASSSLAGSYEQYF. CDR3 sequence (DNA): TGTGCCAGCAGCTCTCTAGCGGGCTCCTACGAGCAGTACTTC.

The V call is TRBV7-2, the J call TRBJ2-7; D might be TRBD2 (6 bases). Germline loops: CDR1 SGHTA, CDR2 FQGNSA. The CDR3 runs 15 residues. Trimming cost V 4 bases and J 7 bases, with 20 bases left between them. The CDR3 spells CASSSRETSGGEQYF. CDR3 DNA: TGTGCCAGCAGCTCCCGGGAGACTAGTGGGGGAGAGCAGTACTTC.

This chain uses TRBV9 with TRBJ2-7, with 7 bases identical to TRBD1. The CDR3 is 14 residues long. Losses at the gene ends were 6 bases for V and 0 bases for J; bases not matched to a gene: 6. Per the germline V gene, CDR1 is SGDLS and CDR2 is YYNGEE. CDR3 nucleotides: TGTGCCAGCAACCCGACAGGGAGCTCCTACGAGCAGTACTTC. This codes for CASNPTGSSYEQYF.

The rearrangement joins TRBV7-9 to TRBJ1-2, with D perhaps TRBD1 (5 bases). The V gene lost 2 bases and the J gene lost 8 bases, with 18 bases spanning the gap. CDR1 and CDR2 from the germline V gene are SEHNR and FQNEAQ (reference sequence). The CDR3 consists of 15 residues. The CDR3 here is CASSLRGRTESGYTF. The CDR3 DNA reads TGTGCCAGCAGCTTAAGGGGCAGAACAGAATCCGGCTACACCTTC.

The V and J genes are TRBV4-1 and TRBJ1-2; 7 positions match TRBD1. Germline V gene sequence: CDR1 MGHRA, CDR2 YSYEKL. V dropped 1 base and J dropped 1; count of bases not matched to a gene: 3. The CDR3 has 15 amino acids. The CDR3 spells CASSQGQGSNYGYTF. CDR3 DNA sequence: TGCGCCAGCAGCCAAGGACAGGGTAGTAACTATGGCTACACCTTC.

The rearrangement links TRBV19 to TRBJ1-5, with TRBD1 as a possible D gene (5 bases). Germline V CDR1 and CDR2: LNHDA, SQIVND (reference sequence). This CDR3 is 13 amino acids long. Trimming pared 5 bases from V and 4 bases from J, leaving 9 bases between. The DNA for the CDR3 is TGTGCCAGTAGTGAACAGGATAATCAGCCCCAGCATTTT. This sequence encodes CASSEQDNQPQHF.

The chain couples TRBV4-1 to TRBJ2-5; 12 bases are shared with TRBD2. The V and J ends lost 0 bases and 5 bases, in that order; junction bases with no gene match: 10. Germline CDR1 is MGHRA and CDR2 is YSYEKL. The CDR3 is made up of 18 amino acids. The CDR3 protein is CASSQDHLAGGARETQYF. In DNA, the CDR3 is TGCGCCAGCAGCCAAGATCACCTAGCGGGGGGGGCGCGGGAGACCCAGTACTTC.

The CDR3 reads CASSLLQGAVQETQYF. The CDR3 nucleotides are TGTGCCAGCAGCTTACTGCAGGGGGCGGTCCAAGAGACCCAGTACTTC. The chain is built from TRBV5-6 and TRBJ2-5; the match to TRBD1 covers 8 bases. V was pared by 2 bases and J by 1 base, with 7 bases of the junction left unmatched. The length of the CDR3 is 16 residues. The germline gives CDR1 SGHDT, CDR2 YYEEEE. Variable domain in full (rest from reference TRBV5-6 and TRBJ2-5): DAGVTQSPTHLIKTRGQQVTLRCSPKSGHDTVSWYQQALGQGPQFIFQYYEEEERQRGNFPDRFSGHQFPNYSSELNVNALLLGDSALYLCASSLLQGAVQETQYFGPGTRLLVL.

CDR3 sequence (DNA): TGTGCCAGCAGTGGAAGACAGGGGAACACTGAAGCTTTCTTT. Its protein is CASSGRQGNTEAFF. The V and J genes are TRBV2 and TRBJ1-1; 7 bases are shared with TRBD1. Losses at the gene ends were 4 bases for V and 1 base for J; bases not matched to a gene: 3. The CDR3 has 14 amino acids. CDR1 SNHLY and CDR2 FYNNEI come from the germline V gene.

The rearrangement uses TRBV4-2 and TRBJ1-6, with D perhaps TRBD1 (6 bases). Germline V lookup: CDR1 LGHNA, CDR2 YNFKEQ. V shed 0 bases and J shed 10 bases, with 10 bases lying between them. The CDR3 spans 14 residues. The CDR3 bases are TGTGCCAGCAGCCAAGAAACAGGGAAATCACCCCTCCACTTT. Its translation is CASSQETGKSPLHF.

The rearrangement joins TRBV5-1 to TRBJ2-7; D gene unclear. This CDR3 has 14 amino acids. The V end lost 0 bases, the J end lost 4 bases, and 11 bases lay between the germline ends. The germline CDR1 and CDR2 sequences are SGHRS and YFSETQ. CDR3 DNA: TGCGCCAGCAGCTTGGAAAGAGAAAATTACGAGCAGTACTTC. It codes for CASSLERENYEQYF.